This T cell receptor (beta chain) was documented in a study of cytomegalovirus exposure and HLA in healthy donors. CDR1 is SGDLS, CDR2 YYNGEE, per germline. The CDR3 sequence is 15 residues long. V was shortened by 0 bases and J by 0 bases, with 7 bases between the two germline ends. PCR involved 60 Vbeta and 13 Jbeta primers. The repertoire was sequenced with immunoSEQ multiplex PCR; TCRdb's copy has only in-frame clones and lacks some. The data contain around 180,000 clones, just under 85% of them singletons. Concerning this clone: The antigen is undetermined.

Whole-study results and caveats: A cluster of highly shared sequence variants was likely a sequencing artifact.

V is TRBV9 and J is TRBJ1-5; no clear D. The sequence came from a girl under 18 in good health and CMV-seropositive. The sample comprised PBMCs. The CDR3 loop reads CASSVGGNSNQPQHF. CDR3 nucleotide sequence: TGTGCCAGCAGCGTAGGAGGGAATAGCAATCAGCCCCAGCATTTT.